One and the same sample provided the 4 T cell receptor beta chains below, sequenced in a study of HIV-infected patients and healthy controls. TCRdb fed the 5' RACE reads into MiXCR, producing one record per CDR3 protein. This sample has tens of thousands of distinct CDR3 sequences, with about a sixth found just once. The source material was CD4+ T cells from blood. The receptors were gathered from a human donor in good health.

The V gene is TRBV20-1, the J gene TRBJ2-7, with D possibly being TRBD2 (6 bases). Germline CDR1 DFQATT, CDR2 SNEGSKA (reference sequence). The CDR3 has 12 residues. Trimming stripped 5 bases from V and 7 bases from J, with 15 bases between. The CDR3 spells CSAVKTGREQYF. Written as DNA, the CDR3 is TGCAGTGCTGTGAAAACGGGGAGGGAGCAGTACTTC.

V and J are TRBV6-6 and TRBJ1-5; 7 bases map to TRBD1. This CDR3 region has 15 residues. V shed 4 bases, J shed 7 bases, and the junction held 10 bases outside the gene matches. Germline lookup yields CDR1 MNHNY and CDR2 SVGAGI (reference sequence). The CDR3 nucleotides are TGTGCCAGCAGTTCCATGAGACAGGGCCGACAGCCCCAGCATTTT. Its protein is CASSSMRQGRQPQHF.

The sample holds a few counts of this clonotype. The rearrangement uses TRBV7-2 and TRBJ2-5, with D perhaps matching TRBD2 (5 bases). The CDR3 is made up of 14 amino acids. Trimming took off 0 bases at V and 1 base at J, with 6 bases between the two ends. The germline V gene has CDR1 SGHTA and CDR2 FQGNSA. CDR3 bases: TGTGCCAGCAGCTTAGCTCTAGCCCAAGAGACCCAGTACTTC. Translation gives CASSLALAQETQYF.

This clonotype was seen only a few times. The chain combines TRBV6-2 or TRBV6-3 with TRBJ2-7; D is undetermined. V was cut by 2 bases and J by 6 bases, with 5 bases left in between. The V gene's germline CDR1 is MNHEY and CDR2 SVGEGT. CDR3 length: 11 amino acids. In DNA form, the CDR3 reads TGTGCCAGCAGTTACGTCACCGAGCAGTACTTC. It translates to CASSYVTEQYF.